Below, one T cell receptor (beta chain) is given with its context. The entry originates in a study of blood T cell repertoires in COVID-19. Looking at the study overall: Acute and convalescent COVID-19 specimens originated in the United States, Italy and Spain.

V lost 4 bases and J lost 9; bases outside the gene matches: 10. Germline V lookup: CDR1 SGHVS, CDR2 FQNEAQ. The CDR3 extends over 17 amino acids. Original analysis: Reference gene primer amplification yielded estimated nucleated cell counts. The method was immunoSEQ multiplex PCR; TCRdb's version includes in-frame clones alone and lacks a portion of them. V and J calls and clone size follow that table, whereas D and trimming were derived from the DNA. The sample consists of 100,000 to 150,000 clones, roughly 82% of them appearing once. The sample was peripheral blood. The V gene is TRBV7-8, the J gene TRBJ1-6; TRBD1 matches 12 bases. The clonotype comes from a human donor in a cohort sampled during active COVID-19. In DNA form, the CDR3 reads TGTGCCAGCAGCTCAGGGACAGGGGGCGCGTTTGGTTCACCCCTCCACTTT. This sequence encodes CASSSGTGGAFGSPLHF.